The T cell receptor beta chain under discussion was sequenced for a study of cytomegalovirus exposure and HLA in healthy donors listed by TCRdb under 2017. For context, the study as a whole: An earlier analysis of around 600 of the donors reported 276 Gb of sequence data and more than 90 million unique TCR beta sequences from 150 million to 200 million T cells. The study used immunosequencing to profile the T cell repertoires of approximately 640 subjects and linked those repertoires to cytomegalovirus serostatus. In a later genetic analysis, genome-wide SNP genotypes for about three fifths of the 666 donors were used, and that subset was treated as a discovery cohort. Rather than drawing on any new phenotypic data, the later analysis identified candidate immune exposures from TCR beta sequences and the way those sequences occurred across donors. Donor age, sex, ethnicity and CMV serostatus were compiled together with the repertoire data. To predict cytomegalovirus infection status, the study brought together high-throughput TCR immunosequencing, statistical association of individual TCRs with disease status, and machine learning. In addition to the first cohort of 666 subjects, a separate validation cohort of about 120 different subjects was used. Every discovery cohort repertoire had been produced on one sequencing platform. Among around 400 genotyped donors of the cohort, an average of approximately 240,000 unique TCR beta nucleotide sequences was sequenced per donor, of which about 18% were non-productive. The study aimed to test whether signatures of past pathogen exposure could be identified by cataloging public T cell receptors. An early release covering approximately 600 HLA-typed donors comprised about 310 gigabases of sequencing data and 85 million to 100 million unique TCR sequences. An earlier analysis of some 500 of the donors applied high-throughput TCR beta sequencing to assess whether each TCR beta V gene segment acted as functional or pseudogenic. The genetic ancestry cluster associated with self-reported Caucasian donors included over 80% of the roughly 410 genotyped donors. Typing coverage differed by locus: A, B, C, DRB1 and DQB1 were typed in roughly 629-640 donors, DQA1 in approximately 520, DPA1 in approximately 610, and DPB1 in just under 480. HLA typing covered class I and class II loci at four-digit resolution. A later analysis re-examined previously published TCR beta repertoires from more than 650 donors and added high-resolution HLA genotyping to investigate patterns of TCR occurrence. Roughly 5 DR-DQ haplotypes were treated as single units for association and clustering because of strong linkage in the cohort. The investigation overall reported the following: In a later analysis, some 18,000 TCR beta sequences were associated with specific HLA alleles at a false discovery rate of 0.05. Correlated functional status among segregating V segments might be attributable to linkage disequilibrium, but an unknown experimental factor could not be ruled out. In this cohort, only TCR beta chains were sequenced, and detectable features were limited by the absence of alpha or paired-chain data. Compared with equally common non-associated chains, HLA-associated TCR beta chains in a later analysis were more clonally expanded and had lower generation probabilities. According to a later analysis, TCR association rates differed among HLA loci, with DRB1 alleles showing the most associated TCRs and HLA-C alleles showing the fewest. The classifier was reported to diagnose cytomegalovirus status with high specificity and sensitivity in both the original and validation cohorts. Three of the identified cytomegalovirus-associated TCR beta chains were confirmed in vitro to be specific for cytomegalovirus antigens. Because HLA typing was missing for some donors at each locus, association tests included only the typed subset. Presence/absence analyses assumed roughly uniform sequencing depth across donors, an assumption that may not hold. A group of highly shared sequence variants was considered likely to be a technical artifact of the sequencing pipeline. The study listed approximately 150 TCR beta chains as associated with cytomegalovirus. While some public TCRs were present in many individuals, most TCR sequences turned up only very rarely across donors. An earlier analysis of around 540 of the donors showed that most TCR beta V segments appeared in productive rearrangements either about 87% or about 30% of the time, which broadly matched IMGT annotations. It was suggested by the authors that the approach could potentially be generalized to other disease states and immunological phenotypes. Compared with the roughly 700-donor mean, donors in an Asian-associated ancestry cluster had fewer N-insertions in productive TCRs, according to a later genetic analysis. Over 15 rarely observed V segments, including chromosome 9 orphons, were excluded from the earlier analysis of about 610 of the donors because counts were too low. Some IMGT-functional V segments, including TRBV6-2 and TRBV6-3, could not be told apart with the 87-base-pair reads, so those segments were excluded. For the cohort, immune exposure information was limited to CMV serostatus. A further reported finding was that TCR beta sequences accurately predicted the HLA-A and HLA-B alleles for most subjects in the first cohort. An association between a missense DCLRE1C variant and V-gene and J-gene trimming of TCR beta chains was found in a later genetic analysis and replicated in an independent cohort. Several of the top co-occurrence clusters appeared to be linked to parvovirus B19, influenza, CMV and Epstein-Barr virus, according to a later analysis. When HLA alleles, especially DR and DQ, strongly co-occurred, TCR associations were difficult to assign to individual alleles. A later analysis found that most CMV-associated TCR beta chains appeared HLA-restricted, with HLA associations seemingly driven largely by CMV exposure.

The sample holds a few counts of this clone. Its binding antigen is unknown. No much larger clonotype is one base removed from it; base qualities were not supplied. The cohort was made up of under 800 healthy bone marrow donors. At the time of sampling, every cohort member was nominally healthy, though immune exposures that went unrecorded were likely present. The donor tested CMV seropositive and was one of the 289 seropositive cohort members. Each donor provided a peripheral blood sample, and peripheral blood mononuclear cells were used for TCR beta sequencing. The Qiagen DNeasy Blood Extraction Kit was used to extract genomic DNA from the blood cell samples. The CDR3 has 14 amino acids, counting the end cysteine and phenylalanine. CDR3 DNA only is kept here, 42 bases in frame from base 1. The germline V gene yields SGHTA for CDR1 and FQGNSA for CDR2. V and J are truncated by 3 bases and 4 bases respectively, leaving an intervening sequence of 12 bases.

Libraries were constructed by the immunoSEQ multiplex PCR assay. A mixture of 60 forward primers for TCR Vbeta segments and 13 reverse primers for TCR Jbeta segments was used in the multiplex PCR. The CDR3 region of rearranged TCR beta genes was amplified from genomic DNA with a multiplex PCR assay. The amplified TCR beta libraries were sequenced on the Illumina HiSeq System as 87-base-pair reads. The authors' pipeline ran thus. Across the 700 or so repertoires, a later analysis counted 75 million to 90 million unique TCR beta chains, some 11 million of which were shared by at least two donors. A nearest-neighbor algorithm error-corrected the raw reads and collapsed the reads into unique sequences, merging closely related sequences to remove PCR and sequencing errors. CDR3 sequences were aligned to IMGT reference sequences to assign V, D and J gene segments. For a sequence to be retained, a match of at least six nucleotides was required to both a V gene segment and a J gene segment. Rearrangements were classified as productive when the CDR3 lacked stop codons and remained in frame with V and J, and all other rearrangements were classified as non-productive. CDR3 was defined according to IMGT convention as the region running from the second conserved V-encoded cysteine to the conserved J-encoded phenylalanine. In an earlier analysis of 550 to 650 of the donors, sequences lacking an unambiguous match to a single V gene segment were excluded. An earlier analysis of almost 600 of the donors classified V segments as functional when productive rearrangements were above 56.7% and as segregating when the standard deviation between donors was above 5%. A statistical classification framework was built for diagnosing cytomegalovirus status from the catalog of TCR beta chain sequences. In a later analysis, V and J genes were assigned by comparing TCR nucleotide sequences against IMGT/GENE-DB human TR gene sequences. The TCRdist pipeline was used in a later analysis to assign CDR3 sequences and most-parsimonious VDJ recombination scenarios. In a later analysis, each TCR beta chain was defined by its CDR3 amino acid sequence together with its V-gene family, and reads without a unique V-gene family were excluded. To address suspected cross-contamination and a sequencing artifact, a later analysis removed several hundred highly shared, low-generation-probability nucleotide sequences. A later analysis calculated a clonal expansion index for each public chain from normalized within-repertoire ranks of inferred template counts. In a later analysis, generation probabilities were computed with a VDJ recombination model fitted to out-of-frame rearrangements, and the resulting probabilities were checked against IGoR. In a later analysis, hypergeometric tests were used to score TCR-TCR, TCR-HLA and TCR-CMV co-occurrence, with a repertoire-size bias correction applied to TCR pairs. A later analysis estimated false discovery rates by permuting HLA or CMV assignments 20 times. A later analysis grouped co-occurring TCRs with DBSCAN, adding TCRdist sequence similarity when clustering within HLA-allele-positive subsets. Repertoires with fewer than 30,000 or more than 120,000 public chains were left out of co-occurrence clustering, as were four to six repertoires with anomalous nucleotide sharing. The table was pulled from immuneACCESS by TCRdb, which kept in-frame rearrangements only. Such tables lose some clones; where checked, under half of the loss comes from unresolved V genes, and the rest has no known cause. V and J calls and clone size are given by that table; D and trimming were obtained from the DNA. In all, the sample holds about 150,000 clones, and just under 80% of those were seen once. Jointly, the top ten make up 1% of the sample.

The V and J genes are TRBV7-2 and TRBJ1-1, with the D gene uncertain. The source is a woman between 50 and 59 years old in good health and CMV-seropositive. The material sequenced was PBMCs. The CDR3 is CASSFGAAPTEAFF. The nucleotide sequence is TGTGCCAGCAGCTTTGGCGCGGCACCCACTGAAGCTTTCTTT.